This T cell receptor beta chain is from a study of OX40 agonist ivuxolimab in advanced cancers. With regard to this clone: Its matching antigen is unknown.

Profiling relied on immunoSEQ multiplex PCR, and the TCRdb table lists in-frame clones only, not all of them. This table holds some 66,000 clones, around 83% found once. Whole-study results and caveats: Average numbers of expanded clones were greater in CD8+ T cells than in CD4+. Certain nonresponders likewise exhibited a low normalized T-cell clonal expansion.

V lost 6 bases and J 2 bases, leaving 17 bases between the germline ends. Germline V gene lookup returns CDR1 SGHAT and CDR2 FQNNGV. CDR3 size: 15 residues. Sampling of blood occurred at baseline, cycle 4 day 1, and cycle 7 day 1. This sequence joins TRBV11-2 and TRBJ2-7; tentatively, D is TRBD1 (6 bases). Sequencing was performed on CD4+ or CD8+ T cells sorted from blood, taken in a trial of the OX40 agonist ivuxolimab. This sequence was found in an adult with an advanced solid tumor such as melanoma, head and neck, liver or kidney cancer. As DNA, the CDR3 is TGTGCCAGCAGTTTTTCAACAGGGTCTCCCTACGAGCAGTACTTC. This sequence encodes CASSFSTGSPYEQYF.